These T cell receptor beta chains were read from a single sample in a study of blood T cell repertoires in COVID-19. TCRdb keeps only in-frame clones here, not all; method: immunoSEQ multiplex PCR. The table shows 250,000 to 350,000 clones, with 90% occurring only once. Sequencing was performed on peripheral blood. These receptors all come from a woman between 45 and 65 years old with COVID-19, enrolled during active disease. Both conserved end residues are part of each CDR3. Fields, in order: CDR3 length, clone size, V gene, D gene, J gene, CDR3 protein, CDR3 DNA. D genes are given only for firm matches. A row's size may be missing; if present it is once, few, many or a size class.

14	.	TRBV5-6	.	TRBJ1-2	CASSLQGLDYGYTF	TGTGCCAGCAGCTTACAGGGTTTAGACTATGGCTACACCTTC
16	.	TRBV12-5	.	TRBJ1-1	CASGGGLRQVNTEAFF	TGTGCTAGTGGGGGGGGTCTTCGACAAGTGAACACTGAAGCTTTCTTT
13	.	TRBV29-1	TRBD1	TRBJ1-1	CSVEGTGGTEAFF	TGCAGCGTTGAAGGGACAGGGGGCACTGAAGCTTTCTTT
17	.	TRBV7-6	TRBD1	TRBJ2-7	CASSFTGTGGRRGEQYF	TGTGCCAGCAGCTTCACCGGGACAGGGGGCCGCCGGGGGGAGCAGTACTTC
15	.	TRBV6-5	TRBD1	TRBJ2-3	CASSFRRGRTDTQYF	TGTGCCAGCAGTTTCCGCAGGGGGCGAACAGATACGCAGTATTTT
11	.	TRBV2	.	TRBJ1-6	CALGGLSPLHF	TGTGCCCTCGGGGGGCTTTCACCCCTCCACTTT
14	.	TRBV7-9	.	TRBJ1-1	CASSFRGGYTEAFF	TGTGCCAGCAGCTTCAGGGGCGGGTACACTGAAGCTTTCTTT
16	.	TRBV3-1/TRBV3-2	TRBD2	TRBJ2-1	CASSTRTSGGYNEQFF	TGTGCCAGCAGCACCCGGACTAGCGGGGGGTACAATGAGCAGTTCTTC
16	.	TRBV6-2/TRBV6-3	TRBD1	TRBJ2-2	CASSYSTGQVTGELFF	TGTGCCAGCAGTTACTCGACAGGGCAAGTCACCGGGGAGCTGTTTTTT
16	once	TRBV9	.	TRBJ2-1	CASSVTGLQIINEQFF	TGTGCCAGCAGCGTAACAGGCCTCCAAATAATCAATGAGCAGTTCTTC
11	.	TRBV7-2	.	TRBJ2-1	CASSVYYEQFF	TGTGCCAGCAGCGTTTATTATGAGCAGTTCTTC
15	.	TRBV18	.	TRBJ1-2	CASSLQRTENYGYTF	TGTGCCAGCTCACTTCAGAGGACAGAAAACTATGGCTACACCTTC
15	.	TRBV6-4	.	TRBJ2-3	CASSPRGPFTDTQYF	TGTGCCAGCTCCCCGAGAGGGCCGTTCACAGATACGCAGTATTTT
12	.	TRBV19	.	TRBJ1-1	CASSIQGLRAFF	TGTGCCAGTAGTATACAGGGGCTAAGGGCTTTCTTT
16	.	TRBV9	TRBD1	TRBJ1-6	CASSLRQGTGGSPLHF	TGTGCCAGCAGCCTACGCCAAGGGACAGGGGGTTCACCCCTCCACTTT
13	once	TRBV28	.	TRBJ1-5	CASTDRTHQPQHF	TGTGCCAGCACTGACAGGACCCATCAGCCCCAGCATTTT
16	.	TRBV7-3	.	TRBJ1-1	CASSPMGVGGNTEAFF	TGTGCCAGCAGCCCGATGGGAGTAGGTGGGAACACTGAAGCTTTCTTT
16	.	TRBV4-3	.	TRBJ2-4	CASSQEIGAGVNIQYF	TGCGCCAGCAGCCAAGAAATAGGGGCAGGGGTGAACATTCAGTACTTC
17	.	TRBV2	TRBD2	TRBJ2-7	CASSDSQTSGFRYEQYF	TGTGCCAGCAGTGACTCCCAGACTAGCGGGTTTCGCTACGAGCAGTACTTC
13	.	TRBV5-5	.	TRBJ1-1	CASSYTGNTEAFF	TGTGCCAGCAGCTATACAGGGAACACTGAAGCTTTCTTT
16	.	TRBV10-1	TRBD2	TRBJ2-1	CASSGPAGGLYNEQFF	TGCGCCAGCAGTGGACCAGCGGGAGGTCTATACAATGAGCAGTTCTTC
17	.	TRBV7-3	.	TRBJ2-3	CASSLNLPGASTDTQYF	TGTGCCAGCAGCTTAAACCTCCCCGGAGCTAGCACAGATACGCAGTATTTT
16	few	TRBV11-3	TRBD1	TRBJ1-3	CASSFRTGTSGNTIYF	TGTGCCAGCAGCTTTAGGACAGGAACCTCTGGAAACACCATATATTTT
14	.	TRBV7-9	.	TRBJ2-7	CASSNTLEPYEQYF	TGTGCCAGCAGCAACACTCTAGAGCCCTACGAGCAGTACTTC
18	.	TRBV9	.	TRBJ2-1	CASSDRDIPTRSYNEQFF	TGTGCCAGCAGCGACCGGGACATCCCCACGCGCTCCTACAATGAGCAGTTCTTC
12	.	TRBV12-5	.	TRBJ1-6	CASGFPSSPLHF	TGTGCTAGTGGTTTCCCGAGTTCACCCCTCCACTTT
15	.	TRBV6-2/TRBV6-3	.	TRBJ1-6	CASSSEGQRVSPLHF	TGTGCCAGCAGTTCGGAGGGGCAAAGGGTTTCACCCCTCCACTTT
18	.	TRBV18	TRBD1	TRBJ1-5	CASSPGTGWIPSNQPQHF	TGTGCCAGCTCACCCGGGACAGGGTGGATTCCGAGCAATCAGCCCCAGCATTTT
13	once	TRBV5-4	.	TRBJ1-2	CASSLDTNYGYTF	TGTGCCAGCAGCTTGGACACCAACTATGGCTACACCTTC
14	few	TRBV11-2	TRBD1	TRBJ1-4	CASSLTGFAEKLFF	TGTGCCAGCAGCTTGACAGGGTTTGCAGAAAAACTGTTTTTT
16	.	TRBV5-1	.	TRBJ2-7	CASSQTAADPTYEQYF	TGCGCCAGCAGTCAAACAGCGGCAGACCCTACCTACGAGCAGTACTTC
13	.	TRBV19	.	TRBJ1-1	CASSMGSNTEAFF	TGTGCCAGTAGTATGGGGAGTAACACTGAAGCTTTCTTT
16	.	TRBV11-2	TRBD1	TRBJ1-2	CASSFSAGQSFYGYTF	TGTGCCAGCAGCTTCTCCGCGGGACAGTCATTTTATGGCTACACCTTC
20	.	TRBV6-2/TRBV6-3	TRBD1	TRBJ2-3	CASSGIFPGQGPSLLDTQYF	TGTGCCAGCAGCGGTATCTTCCCGGGACAGGGGCCCTCCCTCTTAGATACGCAGTATTTT
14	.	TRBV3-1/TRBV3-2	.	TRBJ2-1	CASRGTSSSDEQFF	TGTGCCAGCCGAGGGACTTCTTCATCGGATGAGCAGTTCTTC
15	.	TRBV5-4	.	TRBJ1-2	CASSLDRFASYGYTF	TGTGCCAGCAGCTTGGACAGATTCGCCTCCTATGGCTACACCTTC
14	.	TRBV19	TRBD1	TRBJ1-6	CASTPDRFDSPLHF	TGTGCCAGTACTCCGGACAGGTTTGATTCACCCCTCCACTTT
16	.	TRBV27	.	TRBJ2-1	CASSHPLGGHVNEQFF	TGTGCCAGCAGTCATCCCCTCGGGGGTCATGTAAATGAGCAGTTCTTC
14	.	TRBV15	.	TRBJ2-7	CATSLADRYYEQYF	TGTGCCACCAGCCTTGCCGACAGATACTACGAGCAGTACTTC
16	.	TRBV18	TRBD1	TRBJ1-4	CASSPPRGTGNEKLFF	TGTGCCAGCTCACCACCGAGGGGGACAGGGAATGAAAAACTGTTTTTT